Below, 30 T cell receptor beta chains from the same sample are listed, as sequenced in a study of beta chain features in type 1 diabetes. Study-level points and caveats: In all four CD4+ subsets, TCRB CDR3 length was significantly, moderately reduced in type 1 diabetes.

Their antigens are not known. Expressed TCRB transcripts got sequenced, as all isolated RNA was reverse transcribed. TCRdb's table, derived via immunoSEQ multiplex PCR, lists solely in-frame clones and lacks some. The data show about 710,000 clones, 11% to 15% seen once. Sequenced material: naive CD4+ T cells from blood. The receptors stem from a man between 18 and 29 years old with type 1 diabetes.

V and J are TRBV4-1 and TRBJ2-5, with a possible D match to TRBD2 (6 bases). Between the trimmed V and J ends, which lost 2 bases and 0 bases, there was a span of 7 bases. The CDR3 loop spans 14 amino acids. CDR1 and CDR2 from the germline V gene are MGHRA and YSYEKL. CDR3 amino acids: CASSQWDYQETQYF. The CDR3 DNA sequence: TGCGCCAGCAGCCAATGGGACTACCAAGAGACCCAGTACTTC.

V gene TRBV28 combines with J gene TRBJ1-2, with 7 bases fitting TRBD1. The V gene's germline CDR1 is MDHEN and CDR2 SYDVKM. The V gene end was trimmed by 7 bases and the J gene end by 7 bases; junction bases not matched to a gene: 15. CDR3 length equals 15 residues. The CDR3 loop reads CASTTHQGVVAGYTF. In DNA, the CDR3 is TGTGCCAGCACCACCCACCAGGGGGTCGTGGCTGGCTACACCTTC.

CDR3: CASSGRGNTIYF. The CDR3 DNA reads as TGTGCCAGCAGTGGCAGGGGAAACACCATATATTTT. The V and J genes are TRBV6-6 and TRBJ1-3; D is unclear. This CDR3 comprises 12 residues. V gave up 5 bases and J gave up 4 bases, with 6 bases separating them. Germline V lookup: CDR1 MNHNY, CDR2 SVGAGI (reference sequence).

This chain links TRBV30 with TRBJ1-6; D unclear. Trimming took off 2 bases at V and 11 bases at J, with 16 bases between the two ends. The CDR3 runs 14 residues. Germline V gene data show CDR1 as GTSNPN and CDR2 as SVGIG (reference sequence). CDR3 coding DNA: TGTGCCTGGAGTACCCCCCCGGCGGTCCCACCCCTCCACTTT. Protein sequence: CAWSTPPAVPPLHF. Variable domain in full (rest from reference TRBV30 and TRBJ1-6): SQTIHQWPATLVQPVGSPLSLECTVEGTSNPNLYWYRQAAGRGLQLLFYSVGIGQISSEVPQNLSASRPQDRQFILSSKKLLLSDSGFYLCAWSTPPAVPPLHFGNGTRLTVT.

Only a few counts were recorded for this clone. The chain is built from TRBV2 and TRBJ2-5, with a tentative D call TRBD2 (6 bases). The CDR3 length is 15 residues. The V end was cut by 6 bases, the J end by 4 bases, with 18 bases between. The germline gives CDR1 SNHLY, CDR2 FYNNEI. The chain's CDR3 is CASSYGGPLGETQYF. In DNA, the CDR3 is TGTGCCAGCAGCTACGGAGGGCCCTTAGGAGAGACCCAGTACTTC.

This clone occurred a few times. This rearrangement joins TRBV5-1 to TRBJ2-1; D is unresolved. V gave up 7 bases and J gave up 8 bases, with 10 bases separating them. The germline CDR1 and CDR2 sequences are SGHRS and YFSETQ. The CDR3 runs to 11 residues. The CDR3 region is CASVGGDEQFF. The CDR3 bases are TGCGCCAGCGTCGGTGGGGATGAGCAGTTCTTC.

V and J are TRBV20-1 and TRBJ1-1, with unresolved D. Germline V gene sequence: CDR1 DFQATT, CDR2 SNEGSKA (reference sequence). This CDR3 region has 11 residues. The ends were cut back, 6 bases at V and 6 bases at J, with 11 bases in the middle. CDR3 DNA sequence: TGCAGTGCCCCTCTTGGTGCTGAAGCTTTCTTT. Its protein product is CSAPLGAEAFF.

This clone was counted between two and nine times. This rearrangement joins TRBV23-1 to TRBJ1-2, with D unclear. TRBV23-1 is identified as an open reading frame with a role that is uncertain. The V gene lost 0 bases and the J gene lost 2 bases, with 10 bases spanning the gap. The CDR3 is 15 residues long. The CDR3 loop is CASSQSVYRNYGYTF. In DNA form, the CDR3 reads TGCGCCAGCAGTCAATCGGTATACAGAAACTATGGCTACACCTTC.

The V call is TRBV6-5, the J call TRBJ2-7; TRBD1 matches 9 bases. V lost 0 bases and J lost 5; bases outside the gene matches: 5. CDR1 and CDR2 (germline): MNHEY, SVGAGI. This CDR3 is built from 15 residues. The CDR3: CASSYSGDRVHEQYF. For the CDR3, the DNA is TGTGCCAGCAGTTACTCGGGGGACAGGGTCCACGAGCAGTACTTC.

In this sample, this clone turned up a few times. The CDR3 reads CASTRRRVRLNTEAFF. Written as DNA, the CDR3 is TGTGCCAGCACGCGCCGGCGGGTCAGATTGAACACTGAAGCTTTCTTT. J is TRBJ1-1 and V is TRBV5-6; D ambiguous. Germline V gene data show CDR1 as SGHDT and CDR2 as YYEEEE. The V and J ends lost 6 bases and 0 bases respectively, with 18 bases between them. The CDR3 contains 16 residues.

Only a few counts were recorded for this clone. Here the CDR3 DNA reads TGCGCCAGCACCGGAGGGTTCGAGCAGTACTTC. It codes for CASTGGFEQYF. V gene TRBV5-1 combines with J gene TRBJ2-7, with D maybe TRBD2 (6 bases). Germline loops: CDR1 SGHRS, CDR2 YFSETQ. The germline V and J ends were trimmed by 6 bases and 6 bases, with 10 bases remaining between them. This CDR3 spans 11 amino acids.

The chain employs TRBV4-3 and TRBJ1-1; D is perhaps TRBD1 (6 bases). CDR3 length: 16 amino acids. V lost 3 bases and J lost 1, with 15 bases in between. Germline V CDR1 and CDR2: LGHNA, YSLEER. The CDR3 loop is CASSHPGQTGNTEAFF. Written as DNA, the CDR3 is TGCGCCAGCAGCCACCCCGGACAGACAGGGAACACTGAAGCTTTCTTT.

This clone has only a few counts. The rearrangement links TRBV28 to TRBJ2-1; D may be TRBD2 (5 bases). The CDR3 totals 11 residues. The V and J ends lost 6 bases and 12 bases respectively, with 12 bases between them. Germline loops: CDR1 MDHEN, CDR2 SYDVKM. The CDR3 sequence: CASRMAGGQFF. CDR3 nucleotides: TGTGCCAGCAGGATGGCGGGCGGGCAGTTCTTC.

A few counts support this clone. The gene calls are TRBV7-9 and TRBJ2-5, with D possibly matching TRBD2 (5 bases). V was cut by 3 bases and J by 5 bases, with 10 bases left in between. CDR3 size: 13 residues. Looked up from germline, CDR1 is SEHNR and CDR2 is FQNEAQ (reference sequence). CDR3 in amino acids: CASSLLAVETQYF. CDR3 DNA sequence: TGTGCCAGCAGCTTGCTAGCCGTGGAGACCCAGTACTTC.

This chain uses TRBV27 with TRBJ2-5; tentative D call: TRBD1 (6 bases). This CDR3 has 15 amino acids. Per the germline V gene, CDR1 is MNHEY and CDR2 is SMNVEV (reference sequence). V lost 3 bases and J lost 2, with 13 bases in between. The CDR3 region is CASSFRPGTQETQYF. For the CDR3, the DNA is TGTGCCAGCAGTTTCCGGCCGGGGACACAAGAGACCCAGTACTTC.

This clone has a handful of counts. This chain links TRBV4-1 with TRBJ2-7; D not resolved. This CDR3 has 14 amino acids. In germline, CDR1 is MGHRA, CDR2 YSYEKL. V lost 1 base and J 0 bases, leaving 7 bases between the germline ends. The chain's CDR3 is CASSQGRSSYEQYF. The CDR3 bases are TGCGCCAGCAGCCAAGGCAGGAGCTCCTACGAGCAGTACTTC.

The chain combines TRBV9 with TRBJ1-2; 8 nucleotides agree with TRBD1. V lost 2 bases, J lost 2 bases, and 2 bases stayed unmatched. The germline gives CDR1 SGDLS, CDR2 YYNGEE. This CDR3 spans 14 amino acids. The CDR3 spells CASSVRTGNYGYTF. The CDR3 DNA reads TGTGCCAGCAGCGTTCGGACAGGGAACTATGGCTACACCTTC.

The chain joins TRBV6-5 to TRBJ2-7, with a tentative D call TRBD2 (5 bases). V shed 8 bases and J shed 0 bases, with 11 bases lying between them. Per germline, CDR1 MNHEY and CDR2 SVGAGI. The CDR3 consists of 13 residues. CDR3 sequence (DNA): TGTGCCAGCCTCCGGAGCGGCTCCTACGAGCAGTACTTC. Translated: CASLRSGSYEQYF.

This clone was observed a handful of times. The J gene is TRBJ2-7, the V gene TRBV2; a possible D gene is TRBD1 (5 bases). This CDR3 comprises 11 residues. CDR1 and CDR2 from the germline V gene are SNHLY and FYNNEI. With 8 bases removed from V and 4 bases from J, the gap between germline ends came to 9 bases. In DNA form, the CDR3 reads TGTGCCAGCTGGCAGGGATACGAGCAGTACTTC. Translating gives CASWQGYEQYF.

The sample holds a few counts of this clone. The rearrangement uses TRBV10-3 and TRBJ2-1; D possibly corresponds to TRBD2 (5 bases). The V end was cut by 7 bases, the J end by 7 bases, with 8 bases between. This CDR3 has 11 residues. Looked up from germline, CDR1 is ENHRY and CDR2 is SYGVKD. The CDR3 DNA reads as TGTGCCATCAAGGAGGAGAATGAGCAGTTCTTC. This translates into CAIKEENEQFF.

This clone was detected a few times. J is TRBJ2-1 and V is TRBV30, with D possibly TRBD1 on 5 matching bases. Germline values: CDR1 GTSNPN, CDR2 SVGIG (reference sequence). The V end lost 0 bases, the J end lost 2 bases, and 8 bases lay between the germline ends. The CDR3 runs 14 residues. The CDR3 bases are TGTGCCTGGAGTGTACAGGTAGCCTACAATGAGCAGTTCTTC. Its translation is CAWSVQVAYNEQFF.

The V gene is TRBV2, the J gene TRBJ2-5; 14 bases fit TRBD2. The CDR3 covers 17 residues. The J segment lost 1 base and the V segment lost 7 bases, leaving 8 bases of the junction unmatched. Germline CDR1 SNHLY, CDR2 FYNNEI. Here the CDR3 DNA reads TGTGCCAGCACCGCGAGGACTAGCGGGGGGACCCAAGAGACCCAGTACTTC. This encodes CASTARTSGGTQETQYF.

The chain links TRBV30 to TRBJ1-1; no reliable D call. CDR1 and CDR2 from the germline V gene are GTSNPN and SVGIG (reference sequence). This CDR3 spans 10 amino acids. V lost 5 bases, J lost 10 bases, and 11 bases lay in between. CDR3 amino acids: CAWGSSGAFF. The CDR3 bases are TGTGCCTGGGGCAGTAGTGGAGCTTTCTTT.

This clone has just a few counts. J is TRBJ2-5 and V is TRBV19; D possibly corresponds to TRBD1 (5 bases). CDR1 is LNHDA, CDR2 SQIVND, per germline (reference sequence). CDR3 length equals 12 residues. The ends were cut back, 5 bases at V and 5 bases at J, with 9 bases in the middle. The CDR3 DNA is TGTGCCAGTAGTGTGGGGCCGGAGACCCAGTACTTC. This sequence encodes CASSVGPETQYF.

This clone has a handful of counts. The rearrangement links TRBV28 to TRBJ1-2; 10 bases are a match to TRBD1. The V gene's germline CDR1 is MDHEN and CDR2 SYDVKM. V shed 10 bases and J 0 bases; nucleotides not matched to a gene: 5. CDR3 length: 14 amino acids. CDR3 region: CATRQGATNYGYTF. DNA of the CDR3: TGTGCCACCCGACAGGGGGCGACTAACTATGGCTACACCTTC.

A few counts support this clone. The genes are TRBV6-1 and TRBJ2-1; D uncertain. CDR3 length equals 13 residues. V gave up 1 base and J gave up 5 bases, with 6 bases separating them. Germline V CDR1 and CDR2: MNHNS, SASEGT. The chain's CDR3 is CASSEGLNNEQFF. CDR3 sequence (DNA): TGTGCCAGCAGTGAAGGCCTGAACAATGAGCAGTTCTTC.

The chain combines TRBV29-1 with TRBJ2-3; no reliable D call. This CDR3 contains 12 residues. The V end lost 4 bases, the J end lost 4 bases, and 9 bases lay between the germline ends. Germline CDR1 and CDR2: SQVTM and ANQGSEA. The CDR3 region is CSVVKLADTQYF. The CDR3 coding sequence is TGCAGCGTTGTGAAGTTGGCAGATACGCAGTATTTT.

This clone was recorded a few times. The chain uses TRBV27 and TRBJ1-2, with D possibly matching TRBD1 (5 bases). V was clipped by 3 bases and J by 5 bases, with 10 bases between them. Per the germline V gene, CDR1 is MNHEY and CDR2 is SMNVEV (reference sequence). The length of the CDR3 is 13 residues. CDR3 bases: TGTGCCAGCAGTTTGGTAAGGGGTTATGGCTACACCTTC. This translates into CASSLVRGYGYTF.

The chain combines TRBV14 with TRBJ1-2; D is unclear. The CDR3 extends over 13 amino acids. Trimming took off 3 bases at V and 7 bases at J, with 12 bases between the two ends. The V gene's germline CDR1 is SGHDN and CDR2 FVKESK. CDR3 region: CASSHQAGAGYTF. The CDR3 nucleotides are TGTGCCAGCAGCCACCAGGCGGGAGCTGGCTACACCTTC.

In this sample, this clone turned up a few times. The chain employs TRBV29-1 and TRBJ1-1; D is unclear. Per germline, CDR1 SQVTM and CDR2 ANQGSEA. The CDR3 covers 14 residues. The V and J ends lost 4 bases and 2 bases respectively, with 14 bases between them. The CDR3 loop is CSVGFGSFNTEAFF. The DNA for the CDR3 is TGCAGCGTTGGTTTCGGCAGCTTTAACACTGAAGCTTTCTTT.